Shown below are 12 T cell receptor beta chains from a single sample sequenced in a study of cytomegalovirus exposure and HLA in healthy donors. The PCR contained 60 Vbeta and 13 Jbeta primers. Clones were sequenced by immunoSEQ multiplex PCR, and TCRdb holds only the in-frame ones, with some missing. The data show around 92,000 clones, around 84% seen once. The sample taken for sequencing was PBMCs. The receptors were gathered from a man younger than 30 in good health and CMV-seronegative.

The rearrangement uses TRBV4-2 and TRBJ2-2; 16 bases map to TRBD2. The CDR3 extends over 20 amino acids. Germline loops: CDR1 LGHNA, CDR2 YNFKEQ. Unmatched junction bases numbered 10, after V lost 0 bases and J lost 6 bases. The CDR3 nucleotides read TGTGCCAGCAGCCAAGATAGGGTGGGACTAGCGGGGGGGGGCCCCGGGGAGCTGTTTTTT. Translated, it gives CASSQDRVGLAGGGPGELFF.

This chain connects TRBV18 to TRBJ1-1, with TRBD1 matching 10 bases. CDR3 length equals 17 residues. Germline trimming cut 3 bases from V and 4 bases from J; bases unmatched to any gene: 11. The germline CDR1 and CDR2 sequences are KGHSH and LQKENI. The CDR3 sequence is CASSPIGQGESGTEAFF. For the CDR3, the DNA is TGTGCCAGCTCACCGATCGGACAGGGGGAGAGCGGCACTGAAGCTTTCTTT.

The chain carries TRBV19 and TRBJ2-1, with 10 bases that match TRBD1. CDR1 and CDR2 from the germline V gene are LNHDA and SQIVND (reference sequence). V lost 6 bases and J lost 6; bases outside the gene matches: 11. This CDR3 region has 16 residues. As DNA, the CDR3 is TGTGCCAGTAGCCAAGAGACAGGGGGCGGTCCCAATGAGCAGTTCTTC. Amino acid sequence: CASSQETGGGPNEQFF.

J is TRBJ2-3 and V is TRBV5-1; 9 bases line up with TRBD2. The V gene end was trimmed by 4 bases and the J gene end by 4 bases; junction bases not matched to a gene: 7. Germline V CDR1 and CDR2: SGHRS, YFSETQ. The CDR3 runs to 15 residues. The CDR3 loop is CASSGRGGGADTQYF. The DNA for the CDR3 is TGCGCCAGCAGCGGACGGGGCGGGGGGGCAGATACGCAGTATTTT.

The V gene is TRBV6-5, the J gene TRBJ1-2; the D gene is possibly TRBD1 (6 bases). Germline CDR1 MNHEY, CDR2 SVGAGI. With 5 bases removed from V and 4 bases from J, the gap between germline ends came to 14 bases. CDR3 length: 14 amino acids. The CDR3 sequence is CASSLQGHSYGYTF. In nucleotides, the CDR3 is TGTGCCAGCAGTCTACAGGGTCACAGCTATGGCTACACCTTC.

In its sample, this clone was seen once. This chain links TRBV29-1 with TRBJ1-1; 8 nucleotides agree with TRBD1. Germline CDR1 reads SQVTM; CDR2 reads ANQGSEA. The CDR3 extends over 13 amino acids. Unmatched junction bases numbered 7, after V lost 6 bases and J lost 4 bases. Here the CDR3 reads CSVDVGQATEAFF. CDR3 nucleotide sequence: TGCAGCGTCGATGTGGGACAGGCCACTGAAGCTTTCTTT.

This chain joins TRBV7-9 and TRBJ1-6; D is undetermined. V was cut by 5 bases and J by 8 bases, with 10 bases left in between. The CDR3 covers 13 residues. Germline CDR1 and CDR2: SEHNR and FQNEAQ (reference sequence). The CDR3 is CASSTTYDSPLHF. The CDR3 DNA sequence: TGTGCCAGCAGCACCACCTACGATTCACCCCTCCACTTT. Filled out from reference TRBV7-9 and TRBJ1-6, the complete variable domain reads DTGVSQNPRHKITKRGQNVTFRCDPISEHNRLYWYRQTLGQGPEFLTYFQNEAQLEKSRLLSDRFSAERPKGSFSTLEIQRTEQGDSAMYLCASSTTYDSPLHFGNGTRLTVT.

J is TRBJ1-5 and V is TRBV14, with TRBD1 matching over 7 bases. The trim removed 3 bases at V and 2 bases at J, leaving 22 bases unmatched. This CDR3 is built from 21 residues. The germline CDR1 and CDR2 sequences are SGHDN and FVKESK. In DNA form, the CDR3 reads TGTGCCAGCAGCCAGCATCCCCCATCGAGGGCAGGGGGAGCGGGCAATCAGCCCCAGCATTTT. It specifies CASSQHPPSRAGGAGNQPQHF.

V is TRBV9 and J is TRBJ2-3; TRBD1 agrees at 11 bases. Per the germline V gene, CDR1 is SGDLS and CDR2 is YYNGEE. The CDR3 runs to 16 residues. V dropped 3 bases and J dropped 7; count of bases not matched to a gene: 10. CDR3 residues: CASSARGQGAVNTQYF. DNA for the CDR3: TGTGCCAGCAGCGCACGCGGACAGGGGGCAGTTAATACGCAGTATTTT.

This clone occurred once. The V gene is TRBV4-1, the J gene TRBJ2-6; D not certain. Germline CDR1 and CDR2: MGHRA and YSYEKL. The CDR3 contains 16 residues. The V and J ends lost 0 bases and 1 base respectively, with 7 bases between them. The CDR3 nucleotides read TGCGCCAGCAGCCAAGATTCTTCGTCTGGGGCCAACGTCCTGACTTTC. Protein product: CASSQDSSSGANVLTF.

This chain joins TRBV4-1 and TRBJ1-1; TRBD1 might be the D (6 bases). This CDR3 is built from 14 residues. CDR1 and CDR2 (germline): MGHRA, YSYEKL. The V end was cut by 2 bases, the J end by 12 bases, with 19 bases between. The chain's CDR3 is CASSQLPSQGLTFF. CDR3 DNA: TGCGCCAGCAGCCAATTACCTTCACAGGGTCTAACTTTCTTT.

This clone has more than one count but fewer than ten. This rearrangement joins TRBV28 to TRBJ2-7, with 11 bases that match TRBD1. Germline V gene lookup returns CDR1 MDHEN and CDR2 SYDVKM. J gave up 6 bases and V 3 bases, and 4 bases lay outside the gene matches. The CDR3 extends over 14 amino acids. CDR3 DNA sequence: TGTGCCAGCAGTTTGTTGGGACAGGGGGTCGAGCAGTACTTC. Translated: CASSLLGQGVEQYF.